These 25 T cell receptor beta chains were sequenced from one sample in a study of blood T cells in healthy people across ages. Through a sample-barcoded 5' primer and a J-beta primer mix, a second PCR was run for about 6 to 11 cycles. TCRdb fed the 5' RACE reads into MiXCR, producing one record per CDR3 protein. The data contain 800,000 or so distinct CDR3 sequences, about 42% of them singletons. The sequencing input was blood. These receptor sequences come from an elderly man in good health.

V usage is TRBV20-1 and J usage is TRBJ2-4, with TRBD2 matching over 11 bases. The J call could be wrong; TRBJ2-7 is a better fit for the DNA end. The CDR3 has 16 amino acids. Germline V gene data show CDR1 as DFQATT and CDR2 as SNEGSKA (reference sequence). In nucleotides, the CDR3 is TGCAGTGCCGAGACCCGTAGCGGGGGGGCCTCCTACGAGCAGTACTTC. It codes for CSAETRSGGASYEQYF.

The chain carries TRBV2 and TRBJ2-4; 11 nucleotides align to TRBD1. TRBJ2-7 matches the DNA end more closely, so the J call is doubtful. The CDR3 is 15 residues long. CDR1 is SNHLY and CDR2 is FYNNEI in the germline V gene. CDR3 sequence (DNA): TGTGCCAGCAGTGAAGACGGACAGGGGGCATACGAGCAGTACTTC. Translated, it gives CASSEDGQGAYEQYF.

This clonotype was detected only a few times. The gene calls are TRBV9 and TRBJ1-6; perhaps TRBD1 as D (5 bases). The CDR3 runs 18 residues. The germline V gene has CDR1 SGDLS and CDR2 YYNGEE. Between the trimmed V and J ends, which lost 0 bases and 2 bases, there was a span of 15 bases. The CDR3 region has the DNA TGTGCCAGCAGCGTAGCCCCGGGGCGTAGCGCCTATAATTCACCCCTCCACTTT. Protein product: CASSVAPGRSAYNSPLHF. The full variable domain, its missing parts supplied by reference TRBV9 and TRBJ1-6, is DSGVTQTPKHLITATGQRVTLRCSPRSGDLSVYWYQQSLDQGLQFLIQYYNGEERAKGNILERFSAQQFPDLHSELNLSSLELGDSALYFCASSVAPGRSAYNSPLHFGNGTRLTVT.

This clonotype appeared many times. The CDR3 region has the DNA TGTGCCAGCAGTTTATATGGGGGATTGGTAGAGAACACAGATACGCAGTATTTT. It codes for CASSLYGGLVENTDTQYF. This chain uses TRBV28 with TRBJ2-3; either TRBD1 or TRBD2 may supply D (5 bases each). Germline lookup yields CDR1 MDHEN and CDR2 SYDVKM. The CDR3 sequence is 18 residues long. Trimming pared 1 base from V and 2 bases from J, leaving 19 bases between.

This clonotype has a count of ten or more. The chain is built from TRBV20-1 and TRBJ2-1; 9 bases are a match to TRBD2. With 7 bases clipped from V and 9 bases from J, the junction kept 10 bases outside the gene matches. This CDR3 region has 13 residues. Germline V gene sequence: CDR1 DFQATT, CDR2 SNEGSKA (reference sequence). CDR3 DNA: TGCAGTGAAACTAGCGGGCGGGCTGGTGAGCAGTTCTTC. This translates into CSETSGRAGEQFF.

The chain combines TRBV7-9 with TRBJ2-1; perhaps TRBD2 as D (6 bases). Germline CDR1 reads SEHNR; CDR2 reads FQNEAQ (reference sequence). Trimming removed 5 bases at V and 0 bases at J, with 11 bases between. This CDR3 contains 15 residues. CDR3 bases: TGTGCCAGCAGCGGTGGCGGGATCTCCTACAATGAGCAGTTCTTC. This gives the protein CASSGGGISYNEQFF.

J is TRBJ2-3 and V is TRBV7-6, with 11 positions matching TRBD2. J was trimmed by 0 bases and V by 5 bases; bases with no gene match: 7. The CDR3 has 17 residues. In germline, CDR1 is SGHVS, CDR2 FNYEAQ. The CDR3 reads CASSPPTSGTSTDTQYF. CDR3 sequence (DNA): TGTGCCAGCAGCCCACCGACTAGCGGGACTAGCACAGATACGCAGTATTTT.

A single count supports this clonotype. Mismatch with germline at one junction end may stem from a read error. The V and J genes are TRBV20-1 and TRBJ1-5; D is perhaps TRBD1 (6 bases). Germline V CDR1 and CDR2: DFQATT, SNEGSKA (reference sequence). The CDR3 extends over 20 amino acids. The CDR3 here is CSARELPIRGTLNSNQPQHF. DNA of the CDR3: TGCAGTGCTAGAGAGCTACCGATCCGTGGGACACTAAATAGCAACCAGCCCCAGCATTTT.

Details on this clonotype: One end of the junction does not line up with germline, which may come from a read error. The gene calls are TRBV4-2 and TRBJ1-1, with TRBD1 as a possible D gene (5 bases). Germline CDR1 and CDR2: LGHNA and YNFKEQ. This CDR3 spans 13 amino acids. The CDR3 spells CTSSWDADTEAFF. The CDR3 bases are TGTACCAGCAGCTGGGACGCAGACACTGAAGCTTTCTTT.

The table lists this clonotype with a few counts. The V gene is TRBV18, the J gene TRBJ2-5; 11 bases are a match to TRBD2. The J call is uncertain, as TRBJ2-7 better fits the DNA end. Per germline, CDR1 KGHSH and CDR2 LQKENI. This CDR3 contains 17 residues. CDR3 DNA sequence: TGTGCCAGCTCGCAGGCGGGACTAGCGGATACGAAATACGAGCAGTACTTC. Protein: CASSQAGLADTKYEQYF.

This clonotype was detected ten times or more. This rearrangement joins TRBV7-8 to TRBJ2-3; 11 nucleotides align to TRBD2. Germline CDR1 and CDR2: SGHVS and FQNEAQ. V was pared by 3 bases and J by 3 bases, with 11 bases of the junction left unmatched. The CDR3 has 18 amino acids. CDR3 nucleotide sequence: TGTGCCAGCAGCTTCGTAGCGGGAGGGCAATTGGGAACAGATACGCAGTATTTT. It specifies CASSFVAGGQLGTDTQYF.

This clonotype was seen ten or more times. The chain combines TRBV12-3 or TRBV12-4 with TRBJ2-3; 11 bases agree with TRBD2. This CDR3 spans 17 amino acids. V gave up 5 bases and J gave up 3 bases; unmatched junction bases: 10. The CDR3 protein is CASSPLASSGGTDTQYF. The CDR3 nucleotides read TGTGCCAGCAGTCCCTTGGCCTCTAGCGGGGGGACAGATACGCAGTATTTT.

The chain uses TRBV20-1 and TRBJ2-7, with 7 bases aligning to TRBD2. There are 16 residues in the CDR3. The germline gives CDR1 DFQATT, CDR2 SNEGSKA (reference sequence). Unmatched junction bases numbered 17, after V lost 3 bases and J lost 6 bases. CDR3 amino acids: CSASRLAVGFFGEQYF. As DNA, the CDR3 is TGCAGTGCTAGTCGCCTAGCGGTAGGGTTTTTCGGCGAGCAGTACTTC.

Note on this clonotype: This CDR3 fails to terminate in the conserved phenylalanine or tryptophan, so it likely reflects a read error. The rearrangement links TRBV7-3 to TRBJ2-1, with 7 bases that match TRBD1. The V and J ends lost 5 bases and 10 bases, in that order; junction bases with no gene match: 11. Germline CDR1 SGHTA, CDR2 FQGTGA. The CDR3 has 14 amino acids. This chain's CDR3 is CASSDPTGAEEQFL. CDR3 DNA sequence: TGTGCCAGCAGCGACCCTACAGGGGCTGAGGAGCAGTTCTTG.

This clonotype was seen a few times. V usage is TRBV15 and J usage is TRBJ2-3; 9 nucleotides match TRBD2. In germline, CDR1 is LNHNV, CDR2 YYDKDF (reference sequence). The V segment lost 1 base and the J segment 4 bases; nucleotides outside the gene matches: 6. CDR3 length: 16 residues. CDR3 in amino acids: CATSRALREGSDTQYF. The CDR3 nucleotides read TGTGCCACCAGCAGAGCTCTGCGGGAGGGGTCAGATACGCAGTATTTT.

This clonotype was found once. V and J are TRBV11-2 and TRBJ2-1; D may be TRBD2 (6 bases). CDR3 length: 14 amino acids. With 4 bases removed from V and 4 bases from J, the gap between germline ends came to 11 bases. CDR1 is SGHAT and CDR2 is FQNNGV in the germline V gene. The CDR3 reads CASSYGREYNEQFF. In nucleotides, the CDR3 is TGTGCCAGCAGCTACGGGAGAGAATACAATGAGCAGTTCTTC.

This clonotype was found a few times. The chain employs TRBV7-2 and TRBJ2-1; no firm D call. The CDR3 runs 15 residues. Deletions cut 3 bases from V and 4 bases from J, with 13 bases between. Germline V CDR1 and CDR2: SGHTA, FQGNSA. The CDR3 region is CASSLSTANYNEQFF. The CDR3 DNA is TGTGCCAGCAGCTTGTCAACAGCCAATTACAATGAGCAGTTCTTC.

The count of this clonotype is one. This may arise from a read error, as a much more abundant clone is one base away. This chain connects TRBV20-1 to TRBJ2-7; D call uncertain. V lost 0 bases and J 7 bases, leaving 28 bases between the germline ends. The CDR3 contains 18 residues. In germline, CDR1 is DFQATT, CDR2 SNEGSKA (reference sequence). In DNA form, the CDR3 reads TGCAGTGCTAGAGATTATGGCTCCACCTCTTCTTCTCCTAATGAGCAGTACTTC. Translated, it gives CSARDYGSTSSSPNEQYF.

This clonotype was seen a single time. One end of the junction does not line up with germline, which may come from a read error. The CDR3 is CVSSRRQGASYEQYF. Here the CDR3 DNA reads TGTGTCAGCAGCCGCAGGCAGGGGGCCTCCTACGAGCAGTACTTC. This chain links TRBV7-6 with TRBJ2-7; 8 bases line up with TRBD1. This CDR3 comprises 15 residues. Germline V lookup: CDR1 SGHVS, CDR2 FNYEAQ.

The genes are TRBV6-5 and TRBJ1-5; D may be TRBD1 (5 bases). The V gene lost 6 bases and the J gene lost 7 bases, with 13 bases spanning the gap. CDR1 and CDR2 (germline): MNHEY, SVGAGI. The CDR3 spans 13 residues. The CDR3 DNA is TGTGCCAGCAGACCACAGGAAGACCAGCCCCAGCATTTT. Its translation: CASRPQEDQPQHF.

V gene TRBV24-1 combines with J gene TRBJ2-7; D ambiguous. Germline lookup yields CDR1 KGHDR and CDR2 SFDVKD. Trimming took 5 bases from V and 1 from J, leaving 5 bases between them. The CDR3 has 12 residues. In nucleotides, the CDR3 is TGTGCCACCAGTGCAAATTCCTACGAGCAGTACTTC. The encoded protein is CATSANSYEQYF.

This clonotype appeared a few times. The V call is TRBV7-2, the J call TRBJ2-1; 9 bases fit TRBD2. Trimming took 1 base from V and 15 from J; bases not matched to a gene: 7. Germline assignment: CDR1 SGHTA and CDR2 FQGNSA. This CDR3 is 13 amino acids long. The CDR3 bases are TGTGCCAGCAGCTTAGGCGGGAGGGGCTTTTGGTTCTTC. Its translation is CASSLGGRGFWFF.

This rearrangement joins TRBV20-1 to TRBJ2-5; TRBD2 agrees at 9 bases. With the DNA end fitting TRBJ2-7 better, the J assignment may be wrong. This CDR3 region has 16 residues. CDR1 is DFQATT, CDR2 SNEGSKA, per germline (reference sequence). For the CDR3, the DNA is TGCAGTGCTACCGGGACTAGCAGGAGTATCTTCCACGAGCAGTACTTC. Translating gives CSATGTSRSIFHEQYF.

This clonotype occurred a few times. The rearrangement links TRBV6-5 to TRBJ2-7; 9 nucleotides match TRBD2. CDR1 MNHEY and CDR2 SVGAGI come from the germline V gene. Germline trimming cut 0 bases from V and 3 bases from J; bases unmatched to any gene: 6. This CDR3 contains 16 residues. CDR3 amino acids: CASSYSGTSPGYEQYF. Here the CDR3 DNA reads TGTGCCAGCAGTTACTCCGGGACTAGCCCTGGCTACGAGCAGTACTTC.

This clonotype occurred a few times. This sequence joins TRBV7-9 and TRBJ2-3; D remains ambiguous. From germline, CDR1 is SEHNR and CDR2 FQNEAQ (reference sequence). Between the trimmed V and J ends, which lost 1 base and 5 bases, there was a span of 10 bases. The CDR3 is 14 amino acids. The CDR3 here is CASSLVSERDTQYF. The CDR3 DNA reads as TGTGCCAGCAGCTTAGTCTCCGAGAGAGATACGCAGTATTTT. Variable domain in full (rest from reference TRBV7-9 and TRBJ2-3): DTGVSQNPRHKITKRGQNVTFRCDPISEHNRLYWYRQTLGQGPEFLTYFQNEAQLEKSRLLSDRFSAERPKGSFSTLEIQRTEQGDSAMYLCASSLVSERDTQYFGPGTRLTVL.